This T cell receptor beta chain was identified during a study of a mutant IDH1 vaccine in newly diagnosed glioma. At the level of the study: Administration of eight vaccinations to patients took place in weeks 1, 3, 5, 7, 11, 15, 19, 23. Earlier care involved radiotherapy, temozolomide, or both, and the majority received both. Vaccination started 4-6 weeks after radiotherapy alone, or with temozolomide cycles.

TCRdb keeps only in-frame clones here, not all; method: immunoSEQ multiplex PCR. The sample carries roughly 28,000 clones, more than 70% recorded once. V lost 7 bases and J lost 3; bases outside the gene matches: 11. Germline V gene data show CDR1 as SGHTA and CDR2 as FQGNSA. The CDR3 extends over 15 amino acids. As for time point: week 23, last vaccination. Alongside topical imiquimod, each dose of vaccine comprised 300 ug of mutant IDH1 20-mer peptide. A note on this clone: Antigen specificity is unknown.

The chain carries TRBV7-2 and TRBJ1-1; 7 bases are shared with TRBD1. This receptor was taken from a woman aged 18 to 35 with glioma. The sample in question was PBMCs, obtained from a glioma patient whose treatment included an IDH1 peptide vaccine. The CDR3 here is CASKGTGAGDTEAFF. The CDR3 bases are TGTGCCAGCAAAGGAACAGGGGCGGGGGACACTGAAGCTTTCTTT.